This T cell receptor beta chain came from a study of T cells in Graves' hyperthyroidism and ophthalmopathy. With 1 base removed from V and 7 bases from J, the gap between germline ends came to 11 bases. The CDR3 sequence is 13 residues long. Authors of the study amplified TCR beta CDR3 regions from RNA transcripts. A first-round RT-PCR of the TCR CDR3 used the HTBI primer set. In TCRdb, the multiplex PCR reads were re-called with MiXCR into one record per CDR3 protein. Of 500,000 to 650,000 distinct CDR3 sequences listed, about 14% are singletons. This clonotype has at least ten counts. J is TRBJ2-7 and V is TRBV12-3 or TRBV12-4; no clear D. The sequence came from a woman between 40 and 55 years old with Graves' hyperthyroidism. The specimen sequenced was blood. As DNA, the CDR3 is TGTGCCAGCAGTTTAGAAATTGGGGTGGAGCAGTACTTC. Translation: CASSLEIGVEQYF.